A selection of T cell receptor beta chains follows, all from one sample in a study of identical twins. TCRdb recomputed calls from the 5' RACE reads with MiXCR, one row per CDR3 protein. The data show hundreds of thousands of distinct CDR3 sequences, roughly 8% seen once. These data were also filed under a second study, of yellow fever vaccine responses in identical twins.

Sequenced material: PBMCs. Every receptor here comes from a woman aged 18-29 years in good health. The CDR3 runs from the conserved cysteine through the conserved F or W. The order of the fields is V gene, D gene, clone size, J gene, CDR3 protein, CDR3 DNA. D genes are given only for firm matches. Only some rows state a clone size, as once, few, many or a class for expanded clones.

TRBV6-1	TRBD1	-	TRBJ1-1	CASSRGTGLTEAFF	TGTGCCAGCAGTCGTGGGACAGGGCTAACTGAAGCTTTCTTT
TRBV28	TRBD1	-	TRBJ2-2	CASSLDSGGETGELFF	TGTGCCAGCAGTTTGGATTCAGGGGGCGAGACCGGGGAGCTGTTTTTT
TRBV9	-	few	TRBJ1-1	CASSVDGRDTEAFF	TGTGCCAGCAGCGTAGACGGGCGGGACACTGAAGCTTTCTTT
TRBV20-1	TRBD1	-	TRBJ2-7	CSAREEGTDFYEQYF	TGCAGTGCTAGAGAAGAGGGGACAGATTTCTACGAGCAGTACTTC
TRBV5-1	-	few	TRBJ2-5	CASSLGQRYQETQYF	TGCGCCAGCAGCTTGGGACAGAGGTACCAAGAGACCCAGTACTTC
TRBV14	TRBD1	many	TRBJ1-1	CASSPIGTGVMNTEAFF	TGTGCCAGCAGCCCTATCGGGACAGGGGTCATGAACACTGAAGCTTTCTTT
TRBV3-1	TRBD2	-	TRBJ2-3	CTLRAHGLAGASTDTQYF	TGTACCCTCAGAGCTCACGGACTAGCGGGGGCTAGCACAGATACGCAGTATTTT
TRBV3-1	TRBD1	-	TRBJ2-7	CASSHGQGFEQYF	TGTGCCAGCAGCCATGGACAGGGGTTCGAGCAGTACTTC
TRBV6-2/TRBV6-3	-	-	TRBJ2-5	CASTQGIWETQYF	TGTGCCAGCACCCAGGGAATTTGGGAGACCCAGTACTTC
TRBV7-2	TRBD1	few	TRBJ1-2	CASSLAGTANYGYTF	TGTGCCAGCAGCTTAGCAGGGACAGCTAACTATGGCTACACCTTC
TRBV7-2	-	few	TRBJ2-2	CASGRPPNTGELFF	TGTGCCAGCGGGAGGCCCCCGAACACCGGGGAGCTGTTTTTT
TRBV30	-	-	TRBJ2-5	CAWDTGAGRILETQYF	TGTGCCTGGGACACAGGGGCGGGGCGAATATTGGAGACCCAGTACTTC
TRBV20-1	TRBD2	-	TRBJ2-7	CSARTSFEQYF	TGCAGTGCTAGGACTAGCTTCGAGCAGTACTTC
TRBV4-3	-	many	TRBJ2-1	CASTEYSGSYNEQFF	TGCGCCAGCACCGAATATAGCGGATCCTACAATGAGCAGTTCTTC
TRBV4-3	-	few	TRBJ2-7	CASSQGRQSSYEQYF	TGCGCCAGCAGCCAAGGGCGACAGTCCTCCTACGAGCAGTACTTC
TRBV3-1	TRBD2	many	TRBJ2-5	CASSQWTSGGAKETQYF	TGTGCCAGCAGCCAGTGGACTAGCGGGGGGGCCAAGGAGACCCAGTACTTC
TRBV24-1	-	few	TRBJ2-1	CATSDPINRPQFF	TGTGCCACCAGTGACCCGATCAACCGGCCACAGTTCTTC
TRBV29-1	TRBD1	many	TRBJ2-7	CSVARDRAYEQYF	TGCAGCGTTGCCCGGGACAGGGCCTACGAGCAGTACTTC
TRBV20-1	TRBD1	few	TRBJ1-1	CSALGRGGTEAFF	TGCAGTGCTTTGGGCAGGGGGGGGACTGAAGCTTTCTTT
TRBV19	-	-	TRBJ1-6	CASSIRDTGSPLHF	TGTGCCAGTAGTATTCGCGACACCGGTTCACCCCTCCACTTT
TRBV29-1	-	few	TRBJ1-1	CSGFTGGTEAFF	TGCAGCGGTTTCACCGGGGGGACTGAAGCTTTCTTT
TRBV7-9	-	few	TRBJ2-1	CASSPPRYEAYNEQFF	TGTGCCAGCAGCCCACCAAGGTATGAGGCGTACAATGAGCAGTTCTTC
TRBV10-3	TRBD2	-	TRBJ2-5	CAISESLAGTSDKRQETQYF	TGTGCCATCAGTGAGTCGCTAGCGGGAACTTCAGACAAAAGGCAAGAGACCCAGTACTTC
TRBV24-1	-	few	TRBJ2-1	CATTERGEQFF	TGTGCCACCACTGAGCGAGGTGAGCAGTTCTTC
TRBV7-2	TRBD1	few	TRBJ1-6	CASSLVVGTGGSPLHF	TGTGCCAGCAGCTTAGTCGTTGGGACAGGGGGATCACCCCTCCACTTT
TRBV30	-	-	TRBJ2-1	CAWSRRGSYNEQFF	TGTGCCTGGTCTCGCAGGGGATCCTACAATGAGCAGTTCTTC
TRBV10-3	-	few	TRBJ1-1	CAISEETGNTEAFF	TGTGCCATCAGTGAGGAGACAGGGAACACTGAAGCTTTCTTT
TRBV3-1	-	many	TRBJ2-1	CASSPFLRGSYNEQFF	TGTGCCAGCAGCCCATTTTTGAGGGGCTCCTACAATGAGCAGTTCTTC
TRBV2	TRBD1	-	TRBJ1-6	CASLSELTGGRSPLHF	TGTGCCAGCTTATCGGAATTGACAGGGGGCCGGTCACCCCTCCACTTT
TRBV12-3/TRBV12-4	TRBD2	-	TRBJ2-3	CASSSTSGDFTDTQYF	TGTGCCAGCAGTTCAACTAGCGGGGATTTCACAGATACGCAGTATTTT
TRBV11-2	TRBD2	few	TRBJ2-1	CASSLEISLAGVPGRVGKFF	TGTGCCAGCAGCTTAGAAATCAGCCTAGCGGGAGTCCCCGGGAGGGTAGGCAAGTTCTTC
TRBV4-3	-	many	TRBJ2-7	CASSQDRGQSYEQYF	TGCGCCAGCAGCCAAGATCGGGGACAATCCTACGAGCAGTACTTC
TRBV20-1	-	few	TRBJ2-7	CSAGPTTTYEQYF	TGCAGTGCGGGCCCAACTACTACCTACGAGCAGTACTTC
TRBV27	-	few	TRBJ2-7	CASSFKDVEYF	TGTGCCAGCAGTTTCAAGGACGTAGAGTACTTC
TRBV27	-	few	TRBJ2-7	CASSYGQSYEQYF	TGTGCCAGCAGTTATGGACAGTCCTACGAGCAGTACTTC